The source of this TCR beta chain is a study of blood T cell repertoires in COVID-19. Study at large: Samples of COVID-19 (acute and convalescent) were obtained from the United States, Italy and Spain. T cells, B-cell-depleted T cells, or PBMCs supplied cDNA or gDNA.

Authors' processing steps: Amplifying reference gene primers gave estimates of nucleated cell counts. Generated by immunoSEQ multiplex PCR, the TCRdb table keeps only in-frame clones and is missing some. That table is the source of V, J and clone size, and D and trimming were worked out from the DNA. The repertoire holds around 69,000 clones, with approximately 81% as singletons. The CDR3 runs to 15 residues. Per germline, CDR1 SNHLY and CDR2 FYNNEI. V lost 6 bases, J lost 7 bases, and 7 bases stayed unmatched. Sequencing input: peripheral blood. The receptor comes from a man aged 50 to 60 with active COVID-19. The rearrangement links TRBV2 to TRBJ2-1; 12 bases are shared with TRBD2. This chain's CDR3 is CASRVLAGGMNEQFF. The DNA of the CDR3 is TGTGCCAGCAGGGTACTAGCGGGGGGAATGAATGAGCAGTTCTTC.